This TCR beta chain is drawn from a study of blood T cell repertoires in COVID-19. About the study: Researchers got acute and convalescent COVID-19 samples from the United States, Italy and Spain. The analysed material was cDNA or gDNA that came from T cells, B-cell-depleted T cells, or PBMCs.

The CDR3 is made up of 15 amino acids. Germline trimming cut 5 bases from V and 5 bases from J; bases unmatched to any gene: 8. The germline CDR1 and CDR2 sequences are KGHSH and LQKENI. Repertoires were generated with immunoSEQ multiplex PCR, while TCRdb's copy carries only in-frame clones and drops some. The table lists about 170,000 clones, around 82% of them singletons. The clonotype comes from a human donor with acute or convalescent COVID-19. The donor label of this sample is uncertain. The chain employs TRBV18 and TRBJ2-7; TRBD2 matches at 11 bases. Specimen: peripheral blood. CDR3 sequence: CASSSTSGSFDEQYF. CDR3 DNA: TGTGCCAGCTCATCAACTAGCGGGAGTTTCGACGAGCAGTACTTC.